Below, 7 T cell receptor beta chains from the same sample are listed, as sequenced in a study of PD-1 blockade in classical Hodgkin lymphoma. In every patient, relapse followed autologous stem cell transplantation, while exposure to brentuximab vedotin differed. The protocol was immunoSEQ multiplex PCR, while the TCRdb copy is restricted to in-frame clones and leaves out a portion. The repertoire holds 150,000 or so clones, with under 85% as singletons. The specimen was peripheral blood mononuclear cells (PBMCs), collected before the second cycle of nivolumab. Source of these receptors: a human donor with classical Hodgkin lymphoma.

The V and J genes are TRBV11-3 and TRBJ2-1; 10 nucleotides line up with TRBD2. This CDR3 has 15 residues. V trimming: 6 bases; J trimming: 7 bases; junction bases outside the gene matches: 9. The germline CDR1 and CDR2 sequences are SGHNT and YENEEA. CDR3: CASRSEREGGNEQFF. The CDR3 DNA reads as TGTGCCAGCAGGTCAGAGCGGGAGGGGGGAAATGAGCAGTTCTTC. Variable domain in full (rest from reference TRBV11-3 and TRBJ2-1): EAGVVQSPRYKIIEKKQPVAFWCNPISGHNTLYWYLQNLGQGPELLIRYENEEAVDDSQLPKDRFSAERLKGVDSTLKIQPAELGDSAVYLCASRSEREGGNEQFFGPGTRLTVL.

This chain uses TRBV5-6 with TRBJ2-7, with D hard to call. V dropped 0 bases and J dropped 6 bases, with 10 bases sitting between them. The CDR3 contains 13 residues. The germline V gene encodes CDR1 SGHDT and CDR2 YYEEEE. Here the CDR3 DNA reads TGTGCCAGCAGCTTGGTTACGGTTGGCGAGCAGTACTTC. As protein: CASSLVTVGEQYF.

This rearrangement joins TRBV5-4 to TRBJ2-5; TRBD2 agrees at 8 bases. The CDR3 runs 15 residues. The germline V gene encodes CDR1 SGHNT and CDR2 YYREEE (reference sequence). V shed 3 bases, J shed 2 bases, and the junction held 6 bases outside the gene matches. The DNA for the CDR3 is TGTGCCAGCAGCTCGTCTCGGGAGGGACAAGAGACCCAGTACTTC. As protein: CASSSSREGQETQYF.

The genes are TRBV4-1 and TRBJ2-1; D gene ambiguous. CDR1 and CDR2 (germline): MGHRA, YSYEKL. Trimming pared 3 bases from V and 3 bases from J, leaving 15 bases between. The length of the CDR3 is 16 residues. This CDR3 reads CASSHRTAPLYNEQFF. CDR3 nucleotide sequence: TGCGCCAGCAGCCACAGGACCGCGCCCCTCTACAATGAGCAGTTCTTC.

The J gene is TRBJ2-2, the V gene TRBV18; perhaps TRBD1 as D (6 bases). The CDR3 spans 15 residues. Germline V gene sequence: CDR1 KGHSH, CDR2 LQKENI. V was clipped by 4 bases and J by 1 base, with 10 bases between them. The CDR3 here is CASSLATGNTGELFF. DNA of the CDR3: TGTGCCAGCTCACTTGCGACAGGGAACACCGGGGAGCTGTTTTTT.

This rearrangement joins TRBV30 to TRBJ2-7, with D maybe TRBD1 (5 bases). Trimming took off 2 bases at V and 1 base at J, with 9 bases between the two ends. Germline V gene sequence: CDR1 GTSNPN, CDR2 SVGIG (reference sequence). CDR3 length: 13 residues. The CDR3 protein is CAWSQGSSYEQYF. As DNA, the CDR3 is TGTGCCTGGAGTCAGGGCAGTTCCTACGAGCAGTACTTC.

The chain's CDR3 is CASIQGGTNNEKLFF. In nucleotides, the CDR3 is TGTGCCAGCATACAGGGAGGTACAAATAATGAAAAACTGTTTTTT. The chain has TRBV6-6 and TRBJ1-4; D is possibly TRBD1 (6 bases). There are 15 residues in the CDR3. The germline V gene encodes CDR1 MNHNY and CDR2 SVGAGI (reference sequence). The V gene lost 7 bases and the J gene lost 4 bases, with 16 bases spanning the gap.